This T cell receptor (beta chain) was sequenced in a study of vaccination and CD4 T cells after COVID-19. V lost 5 bases and J lost 3, with 8 bases in between. The germline V gene encodes CDR1 WSHSY and CDR2 SAAADI. The CDR3 loop spans 13 amino acids. Researchers used the Oncomine TCR Beta short-read assay to sequence DNA from cultured CD4+ T cells. One entry per CDR3 protein, called by TCRdb with MiXCR from the PCR reads. The table lists roughly 12,000 distinct CDR3 sequences, approximately 51% of them singletons. As for this clonotype: Its antigen remains unidentified.

Indicated treatment: 10-day PBMC culture with coronavirus spike peptide pools or control peptides (ViraFEST assay). With peptide pools, ViraFEST first expanded antigen-specific T cells and afterwards sequenced their TCRs. The chain has TRBV10-2 and TRBJ1-5; no clear D gene. Source material: CD4+ T cells from blood, cultured in vitro. This clonotype originated in a human donor who had recovered from COVID-19. In nucleotides, the CDR3 is TGCGCCAGCAGTACGCTTAACAATCAGCCCCAGCATTTT. This encodes CASSTLNNQPQHF.